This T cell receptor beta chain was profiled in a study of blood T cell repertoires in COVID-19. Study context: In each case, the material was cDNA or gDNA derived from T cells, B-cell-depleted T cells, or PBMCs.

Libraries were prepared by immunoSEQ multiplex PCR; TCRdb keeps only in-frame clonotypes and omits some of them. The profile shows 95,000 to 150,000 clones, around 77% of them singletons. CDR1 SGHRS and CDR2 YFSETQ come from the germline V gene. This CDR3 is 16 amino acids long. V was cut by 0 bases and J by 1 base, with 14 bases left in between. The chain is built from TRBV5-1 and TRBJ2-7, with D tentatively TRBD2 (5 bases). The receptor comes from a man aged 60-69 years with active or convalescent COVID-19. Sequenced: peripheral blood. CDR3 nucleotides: TGCGCCAGCAGCTTGGTTGGAGGTCGGGTTTCCTACGAGCAGTACTTC. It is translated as CASSLVGGRVSYEQYF.